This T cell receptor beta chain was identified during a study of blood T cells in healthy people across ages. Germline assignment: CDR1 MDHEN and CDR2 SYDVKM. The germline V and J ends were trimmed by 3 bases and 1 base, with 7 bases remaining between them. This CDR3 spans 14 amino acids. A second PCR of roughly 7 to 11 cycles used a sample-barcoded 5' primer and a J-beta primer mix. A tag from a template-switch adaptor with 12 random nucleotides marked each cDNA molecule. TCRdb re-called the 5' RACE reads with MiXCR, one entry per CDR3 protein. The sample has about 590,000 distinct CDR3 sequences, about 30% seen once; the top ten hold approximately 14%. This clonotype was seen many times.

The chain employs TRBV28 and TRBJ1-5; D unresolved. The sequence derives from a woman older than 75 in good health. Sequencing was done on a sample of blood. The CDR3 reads CASSLWLSNQPQHF. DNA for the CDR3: TGTGCCAGCAGTTTGTGGTTGAGCAATCAGCCCCAGCATTTT.